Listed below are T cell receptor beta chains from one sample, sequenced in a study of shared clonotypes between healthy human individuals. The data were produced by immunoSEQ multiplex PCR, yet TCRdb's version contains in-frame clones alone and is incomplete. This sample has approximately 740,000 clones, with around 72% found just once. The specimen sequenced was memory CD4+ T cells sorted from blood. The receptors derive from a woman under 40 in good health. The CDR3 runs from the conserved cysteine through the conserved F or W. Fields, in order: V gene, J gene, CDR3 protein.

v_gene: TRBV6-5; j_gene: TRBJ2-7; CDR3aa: CASSRRDRADEQYF
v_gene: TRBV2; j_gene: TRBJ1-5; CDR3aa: CASAQGARVQPQHF
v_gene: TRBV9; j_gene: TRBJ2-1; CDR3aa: CASSPGLAGNEQFF
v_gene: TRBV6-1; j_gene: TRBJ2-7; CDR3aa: CASSDSGTVYEQYF
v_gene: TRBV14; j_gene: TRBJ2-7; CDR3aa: CASSQDLVRGAYEQYF
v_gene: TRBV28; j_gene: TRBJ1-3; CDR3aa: CASSLLSGGSGNTIYF
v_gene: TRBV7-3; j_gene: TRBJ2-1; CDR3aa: CASSQQGTLNEQFF
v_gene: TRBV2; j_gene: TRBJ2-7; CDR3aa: CASRPRYEQYF
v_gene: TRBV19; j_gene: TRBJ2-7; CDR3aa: CASSIGGLASSYEQYF
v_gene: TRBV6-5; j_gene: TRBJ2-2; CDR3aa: CASSGNNVRAGELFF
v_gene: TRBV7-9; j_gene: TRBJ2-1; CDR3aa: CASSLTQLPRPEQFF
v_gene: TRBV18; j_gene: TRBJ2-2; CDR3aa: CASSPQGGANTGELFF
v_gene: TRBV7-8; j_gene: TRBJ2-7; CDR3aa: CASSLGWKHMEYEQYF
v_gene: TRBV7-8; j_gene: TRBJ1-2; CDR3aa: CASSLTRGNLYGYTF
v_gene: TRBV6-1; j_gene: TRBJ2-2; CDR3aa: CASPTEGAITGELFF
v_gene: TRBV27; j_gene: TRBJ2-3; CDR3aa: CASSSYSGGLRDTQYF
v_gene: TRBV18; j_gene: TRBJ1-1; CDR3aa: CASSRDRDTEAFF
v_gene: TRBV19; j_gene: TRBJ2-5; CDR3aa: CASSILPDGRKETQYF
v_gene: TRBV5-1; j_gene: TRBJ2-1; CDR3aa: CASSQGQYNEQFF
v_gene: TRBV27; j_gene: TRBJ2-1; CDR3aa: CASSPLAGEWSRYNEQFF
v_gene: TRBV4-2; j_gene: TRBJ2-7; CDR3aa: CASSQEHRGHEQYF
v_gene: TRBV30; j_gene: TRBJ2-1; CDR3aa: CAWSRLAGTSYNEQFF
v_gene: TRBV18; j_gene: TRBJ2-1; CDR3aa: CASSPPSGSLREQFF
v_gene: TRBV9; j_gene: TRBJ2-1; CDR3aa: CASSVGQGVYEQFF